This TCR beta chain was sequenced in a study of blood T cell repertoires in COVID-19. The CDR3 length is 13 residues. The V end lost 3 bases, the J end lost 5 bases, and 10 bases lay between the germline ends. The germline V gene encodes CDR1 SGHTA and CDR2 FQGTGA. In the study's own analysis: By means of reference gene primer amplification, nucleated cell counts were estimated. TCRdb's copy holds only in-frame clones and misses some; the assay was immunoSEQ multiplex PCR. V and J calls plus clone size are reproduced from that table; the DNA served to infer D and trimming. The sample records about 170,000 clones, 60% to 85% being singletons.

The source material was peripheral blood. The rearrangement links TRBV7-3 to TRBJ2-5; D might be TRBD2 (5 bases). The clonotype comes from a man aged 55 to 70 with acute or convalescent COVID-19. The CDR3 spells CASSFGPGETQYF. The CDR3 bases are TGTGCCAGCAGCTTCGGACCGGGGGAGACCCAGTACTTC.